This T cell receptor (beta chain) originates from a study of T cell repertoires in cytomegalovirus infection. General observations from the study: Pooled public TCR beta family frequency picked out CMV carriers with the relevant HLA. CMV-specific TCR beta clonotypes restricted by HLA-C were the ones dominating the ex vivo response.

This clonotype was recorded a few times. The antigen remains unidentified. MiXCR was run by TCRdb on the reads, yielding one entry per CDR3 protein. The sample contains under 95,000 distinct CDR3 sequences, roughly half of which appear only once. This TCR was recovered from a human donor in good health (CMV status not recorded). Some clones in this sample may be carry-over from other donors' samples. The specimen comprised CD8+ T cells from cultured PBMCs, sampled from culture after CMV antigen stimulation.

The CDR3 nucleotides read TGTGCCACCAGCAGAGATAGAAATAGCAATCAGCCCCAGCATTTT. Its protein is CATSRDRNSNQPQHF. The chain recombines TRBV15 with TRBJ1-5; D gene unclear. The V and J ends lost 0 bases and 0 bases respectively, with 6 bases between them. CDR3 length equals 15 residues. CDR1 is LNHNV, CDR2 YYDKDF, per germline (reference sequence).